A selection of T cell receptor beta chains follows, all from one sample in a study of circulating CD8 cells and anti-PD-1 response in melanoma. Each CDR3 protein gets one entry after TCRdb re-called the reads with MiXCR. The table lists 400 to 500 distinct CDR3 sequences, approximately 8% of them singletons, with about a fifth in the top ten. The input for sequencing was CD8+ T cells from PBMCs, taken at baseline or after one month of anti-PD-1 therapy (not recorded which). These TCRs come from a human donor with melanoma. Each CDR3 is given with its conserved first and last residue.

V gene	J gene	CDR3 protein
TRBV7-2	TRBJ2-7	CASSSEDRGLNEQYF
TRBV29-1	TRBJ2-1	CSVPSFNEQFF
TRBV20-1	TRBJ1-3	CSARERPGGNTIYF
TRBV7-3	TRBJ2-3	CASSSWGGRDTQYF
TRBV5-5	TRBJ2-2	CASSRQDNTGELFF
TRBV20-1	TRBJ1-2	CSARFPQGLGYTF
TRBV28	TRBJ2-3	CASTPPRGTQYF
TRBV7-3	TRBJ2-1	CASSSLAGGLNEQFF
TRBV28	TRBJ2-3	CASSYDRGPDTQYF
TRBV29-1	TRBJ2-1	CSVSGTSSNEQFF
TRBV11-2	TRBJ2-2	CASSLMRNTGELFF
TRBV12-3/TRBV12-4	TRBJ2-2	CASSKGQGSNGELFF
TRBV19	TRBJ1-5	CASGWRANQPQHF
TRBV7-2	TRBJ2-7	CASSLSRDRAVEQYF
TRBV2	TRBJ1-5	CASSPWTGQPQHF
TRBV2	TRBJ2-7	CASSGRGLFGSYEQYF
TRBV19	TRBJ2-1	CASSIGFGLGGNEQFF
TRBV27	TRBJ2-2	CASSPLATGELFF
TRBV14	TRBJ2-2	CASNKENTGELFF
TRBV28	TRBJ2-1	CASMAGGEVNEQFF
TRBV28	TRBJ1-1	CASSPIRMNTEAFF
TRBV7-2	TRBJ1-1	CASSLISPNTEAFF
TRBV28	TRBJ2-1	CASIVADSYSEQFF
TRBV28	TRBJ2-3	CASSYDGGPDMQYF
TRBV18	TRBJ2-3	CASSPPRDTQYF
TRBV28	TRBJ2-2	CASSPSFPRGGELFF
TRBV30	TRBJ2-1	CAWSASGGIYEQFF
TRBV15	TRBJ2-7	CATSRTRDPGEQYF
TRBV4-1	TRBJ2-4	CASSYSRDYGAIQYF
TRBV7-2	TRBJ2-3	CASSLISSGGASTDTQYF
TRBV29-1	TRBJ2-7	CSVEVDYEQYF
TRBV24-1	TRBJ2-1	CATSDLRQGDYNEQFF
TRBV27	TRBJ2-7	CASSMDRGGEQYF
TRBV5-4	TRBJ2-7	CASSSGPGGPYEQYF
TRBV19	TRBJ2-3	CASRGTDTQYF
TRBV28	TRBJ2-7	CASSFPGQVSYEQYF
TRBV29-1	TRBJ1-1	CSVERGGNTEAFF
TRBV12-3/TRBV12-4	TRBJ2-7	CASSFNGARDEQYF
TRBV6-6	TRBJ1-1	CASSLAGNTEAFF
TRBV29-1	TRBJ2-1	CSVPQGGGSDNEQFF
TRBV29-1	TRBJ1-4	CSVVANEKLFF
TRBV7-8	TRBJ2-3	CASSSVVGTDTQYF
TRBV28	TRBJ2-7	CASSPLREQYF
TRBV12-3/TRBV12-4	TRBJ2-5	CASSLPGTGAQETQHF
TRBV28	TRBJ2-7	CASSLREAHYEQYF
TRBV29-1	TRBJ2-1	CSAPGSSGGNEQFF
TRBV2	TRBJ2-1	CASSEGGTSGIFDNEQFF
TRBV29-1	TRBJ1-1	CSVERQGTEAFF
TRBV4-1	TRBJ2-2	CASSRYSGGRNTGELFF
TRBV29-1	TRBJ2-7	CSVVGGLDEQYF
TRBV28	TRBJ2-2	CASSLFGSGANTGELFF
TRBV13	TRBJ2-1	CASSLGPASGGYNEQFF